This T cell receptor beta chain was recovered during a study of patients and donors after allogeneic stem cell transplantation. TCRdb re-derived calls from the RT-PCR reads in MiXCR, one entry per CDR3 protein. Of approximately 170,000 distinct CDR3 sequences listed, around 28% are singletons. Germline lookup yields CDR1 MNHEY and CDR2 SMNVEV (reference sequence). The CDR3 runs 14 residues. V was clipped by 4 bases and J by 4 bases; unmatched bases: 5. This clonotype showed up just a few times. The specimen was blood, either unsorted or a sorted T cell fraction (not recorded which). The chain is built from TRBV27 and TRBJ1-1; 8 bases fit TRBD1. The TCR comes from a human donor who was either an allogeneic HSCT recipient or a stem cell or donor lymphocyte infusion donor (not recorded which). It is not recorded whose cells these are; they may come from a transplant donor. CDR3: CASSWTGRSTEAFF. In nucleotides, the CDR3 is TGTGCCAGCAGTTGGACAGGGCGAAGCACTGAAGCTTTCTTT.